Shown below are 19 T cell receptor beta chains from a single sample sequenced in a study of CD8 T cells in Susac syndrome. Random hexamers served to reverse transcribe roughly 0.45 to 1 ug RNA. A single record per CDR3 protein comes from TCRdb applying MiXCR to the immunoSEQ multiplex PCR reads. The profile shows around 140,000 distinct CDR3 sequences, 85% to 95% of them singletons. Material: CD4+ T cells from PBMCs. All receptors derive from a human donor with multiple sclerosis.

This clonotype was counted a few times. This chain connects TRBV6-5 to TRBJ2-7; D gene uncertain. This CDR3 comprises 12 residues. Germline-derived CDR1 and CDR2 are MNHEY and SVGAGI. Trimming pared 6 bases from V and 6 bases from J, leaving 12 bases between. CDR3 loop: CASSLGLGEQYF. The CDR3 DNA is TGTGCCAGCAGCTTGGGTCTTGGCGAGCAGTACTTC.

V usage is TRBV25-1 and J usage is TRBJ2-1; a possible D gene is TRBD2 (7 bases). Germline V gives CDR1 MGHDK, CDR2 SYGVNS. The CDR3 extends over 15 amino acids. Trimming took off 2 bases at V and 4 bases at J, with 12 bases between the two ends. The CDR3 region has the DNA TGTGCCAGCAGTGAAGGAAGGGGGGGGTACAATGAGCAGTTCTTC. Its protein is CASSEGRGGYNEQFF.

The CDR3 here is CASTDRGGGETQYF. Written as DNA, the CDR3 is TGTGCCAGCACCGACCGGGGGGGCGGCGAGACCCAGTACTTC. V is TRBV12-3 or TRBV12-4 and J is TRBJ2-5; 8 bases agree with TRBD2. The CDR3 covers 14 residues. V shed 7 bases, J shed 5 bases, and the junction held 9 bases outside the gene matches.

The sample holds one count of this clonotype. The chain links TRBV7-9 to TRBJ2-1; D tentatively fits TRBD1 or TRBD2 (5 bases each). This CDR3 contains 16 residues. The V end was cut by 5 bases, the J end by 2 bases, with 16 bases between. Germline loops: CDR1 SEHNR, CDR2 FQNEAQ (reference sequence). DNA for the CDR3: TGTGCCAGCAGCAGGGGACGCCAGAGCCCCTACAATGAGCAGTTCTTC. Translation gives CASSRGRQSPYNEQFF.

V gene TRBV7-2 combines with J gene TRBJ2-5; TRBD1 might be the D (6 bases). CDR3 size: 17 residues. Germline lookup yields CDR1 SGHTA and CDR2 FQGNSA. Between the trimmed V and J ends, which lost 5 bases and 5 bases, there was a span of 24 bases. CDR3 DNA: TGTGCCAGCAGCGCCCGGGACACACGCCTTAGGTTGGAGACCCAGTACTTC. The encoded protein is CASSARDTRLRLETQYF.

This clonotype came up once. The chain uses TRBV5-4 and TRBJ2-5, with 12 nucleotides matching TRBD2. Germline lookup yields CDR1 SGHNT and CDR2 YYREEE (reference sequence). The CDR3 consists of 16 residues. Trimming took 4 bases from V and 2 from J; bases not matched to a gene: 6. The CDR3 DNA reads TGTGCCAGCAGCCCCCAACTAGCGGGGGGACAAGAGACCCAGTACTTC. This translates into CASSPQLAGGQETQYF.

In DNA form, the CDR3 reads TGTGCCAGCAGCTTAGGGACAGGGGCCAATCAGCCCCAGCATTTT. This translates into CASSLGTGANQPQHF. V gene TRBV7-2 combines with J gene TRBJ1-5, with 9 bases aligning to TRBD1. Unmatched junction bases numbered 1, after V lost 1 base and J lost 3 bases. Germline lookup yields CDR1 SGHTA and CDR2 FQGNSA. The CDR3 runs 15 residues. The complete variable domain, with remaining parts taken from reference TRBV7-2 and TRBJ1-5, reads GAGVSQSPSNKVTEKGKDVELRCDPISGHTALYWYRQSLGQGLEFLIYFQGNSAPDKSGLPSDRFSAERTGGSVSTLTIQRTQQEDSAVYLCASSLGTGANQPQHFGDGTRLSIL.

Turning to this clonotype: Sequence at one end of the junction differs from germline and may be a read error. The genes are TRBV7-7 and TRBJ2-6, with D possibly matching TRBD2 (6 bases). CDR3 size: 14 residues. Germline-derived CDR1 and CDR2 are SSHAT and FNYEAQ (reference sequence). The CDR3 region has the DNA TGTGCTAGCAGCCCGGGGGCTGGGGCCAACGTCCTGACTTTC. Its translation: CASSPGAGANVLTF.

The CDR3 protein is CATSKTTFTDTQYF. The DNA for the CDR3 is TGTGCCACCAGCAAAACGACCTTCACAGATACGCAGTATTTT. V and J are TRBV15 and TRBJ2-3; no firm D call. The V end was cut by 4 bases, the J end by 2 bases, with 10 bases between. This CDR3 comprises 14 residues. CDR1 and CDR2 from the germline V gene are LNHNV and YYDKDF (reference sequence).

The CDR3, as DNA: TGTGCCAGCAGCTTAGCCTCAACAGGGGATCAGGGCTACACCTTC. Translated, it gives CASSLASTGDQGYTF. This rearrangement joins TRBV7-9 to TRBJ1-2, with 7 bases identical to TRBD1. The CDR3 totals 15 residues. V dropped 0 bases and J dropped 8; count of bases not matched to a gene: 9. Germline CDR1 SEHNR, CDR2 FQNEAQ (reference sequence).

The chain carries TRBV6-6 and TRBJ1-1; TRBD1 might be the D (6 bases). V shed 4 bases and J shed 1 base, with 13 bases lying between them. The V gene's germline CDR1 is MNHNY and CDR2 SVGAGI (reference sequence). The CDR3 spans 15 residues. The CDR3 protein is CASSFPQGPNTEAFF. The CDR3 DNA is TGTGCCAGCAGTTTCCCTCAGGGGCCGAACACTGAAGCTTTCTTT.

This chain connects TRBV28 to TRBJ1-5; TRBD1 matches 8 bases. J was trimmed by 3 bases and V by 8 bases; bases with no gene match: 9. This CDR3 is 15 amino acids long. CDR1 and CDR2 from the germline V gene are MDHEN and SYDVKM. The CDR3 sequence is CASVSFRGLNQPQHF. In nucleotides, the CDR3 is TGTGCCAGCGTTAGTTTCAGGGGGCTCAATCAGCCCCAGCATTTT.

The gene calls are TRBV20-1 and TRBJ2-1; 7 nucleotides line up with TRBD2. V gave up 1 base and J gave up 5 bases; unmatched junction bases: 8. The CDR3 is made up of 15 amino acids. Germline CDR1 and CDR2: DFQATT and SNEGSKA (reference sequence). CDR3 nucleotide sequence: TGCAGTGCTAGAGGTTACCCTAGCGGCCACAATGAGCAGTTCTTC. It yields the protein CSARGYPSGHNEQFF.

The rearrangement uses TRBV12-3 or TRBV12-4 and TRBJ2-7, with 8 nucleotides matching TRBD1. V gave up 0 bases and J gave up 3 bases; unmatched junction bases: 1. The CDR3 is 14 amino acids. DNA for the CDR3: TGTGCCAGCAGTTTAGCACAGGGGGGCTACGAGCAGTACTTC. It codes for CASSLAQGGYEQYF.

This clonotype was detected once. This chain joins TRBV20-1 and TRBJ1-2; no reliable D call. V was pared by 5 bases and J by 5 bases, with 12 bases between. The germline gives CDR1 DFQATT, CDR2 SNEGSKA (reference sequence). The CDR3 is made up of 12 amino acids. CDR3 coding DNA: TGCAGTGCTCTGAGGGATGCTTATGGCTACACCTTC. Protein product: CSALRDAYGYTF.

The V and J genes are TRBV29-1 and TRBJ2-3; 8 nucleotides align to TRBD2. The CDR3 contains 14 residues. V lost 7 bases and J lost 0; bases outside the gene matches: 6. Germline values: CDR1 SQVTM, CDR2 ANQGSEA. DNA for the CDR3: TGCAGCGGGCGTAGCGGGATTAGCACAGATACGCAGTATTTT. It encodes CSGRSGISTDTQYF.

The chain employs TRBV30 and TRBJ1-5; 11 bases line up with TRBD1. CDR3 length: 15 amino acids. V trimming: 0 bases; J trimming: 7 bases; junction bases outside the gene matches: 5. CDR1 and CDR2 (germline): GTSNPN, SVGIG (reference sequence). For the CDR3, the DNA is TGTGCCTGGAGTGTAACCCGGGACAGGGGGCAGCCCCAGCATTTT. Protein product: CAWSVTRDRGQPQHF.

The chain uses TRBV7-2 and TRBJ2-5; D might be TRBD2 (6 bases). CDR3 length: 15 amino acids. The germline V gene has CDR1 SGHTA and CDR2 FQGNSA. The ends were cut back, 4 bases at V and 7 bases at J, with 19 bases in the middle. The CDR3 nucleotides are TGTGCCAGCAGCTCTACCTCAGCTAGCGCGGGGACCCAGTACTTC. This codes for CASSSTSASAGTQYF.

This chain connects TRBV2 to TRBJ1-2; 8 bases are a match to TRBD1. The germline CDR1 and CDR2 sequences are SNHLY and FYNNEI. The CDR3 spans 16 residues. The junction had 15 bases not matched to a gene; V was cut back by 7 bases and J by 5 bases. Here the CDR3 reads CASTRSSGQGRYGYTF. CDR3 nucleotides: TGTGCCAGCACCAGAAGTTCTGGACAGGGACGATATGGCTACACCTTC.